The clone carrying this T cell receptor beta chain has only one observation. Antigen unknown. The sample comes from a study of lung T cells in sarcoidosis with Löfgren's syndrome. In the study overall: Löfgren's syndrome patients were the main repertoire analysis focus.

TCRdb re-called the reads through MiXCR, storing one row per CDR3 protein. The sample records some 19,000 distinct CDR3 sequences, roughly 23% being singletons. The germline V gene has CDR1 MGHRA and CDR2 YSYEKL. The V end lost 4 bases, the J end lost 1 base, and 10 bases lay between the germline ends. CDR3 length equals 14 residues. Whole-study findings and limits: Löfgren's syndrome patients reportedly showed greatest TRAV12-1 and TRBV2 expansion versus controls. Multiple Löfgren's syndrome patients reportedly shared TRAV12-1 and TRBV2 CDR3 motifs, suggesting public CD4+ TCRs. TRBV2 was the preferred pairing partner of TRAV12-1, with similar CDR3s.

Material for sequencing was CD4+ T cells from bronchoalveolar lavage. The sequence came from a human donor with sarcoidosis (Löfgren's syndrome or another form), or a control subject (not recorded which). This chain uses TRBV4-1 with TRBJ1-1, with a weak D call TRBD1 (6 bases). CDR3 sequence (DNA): TGCGCCAGCAGCCGAAGGACAGAGAACACTGAAGCTTTCTTT. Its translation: CASSRRTENTEAFF.